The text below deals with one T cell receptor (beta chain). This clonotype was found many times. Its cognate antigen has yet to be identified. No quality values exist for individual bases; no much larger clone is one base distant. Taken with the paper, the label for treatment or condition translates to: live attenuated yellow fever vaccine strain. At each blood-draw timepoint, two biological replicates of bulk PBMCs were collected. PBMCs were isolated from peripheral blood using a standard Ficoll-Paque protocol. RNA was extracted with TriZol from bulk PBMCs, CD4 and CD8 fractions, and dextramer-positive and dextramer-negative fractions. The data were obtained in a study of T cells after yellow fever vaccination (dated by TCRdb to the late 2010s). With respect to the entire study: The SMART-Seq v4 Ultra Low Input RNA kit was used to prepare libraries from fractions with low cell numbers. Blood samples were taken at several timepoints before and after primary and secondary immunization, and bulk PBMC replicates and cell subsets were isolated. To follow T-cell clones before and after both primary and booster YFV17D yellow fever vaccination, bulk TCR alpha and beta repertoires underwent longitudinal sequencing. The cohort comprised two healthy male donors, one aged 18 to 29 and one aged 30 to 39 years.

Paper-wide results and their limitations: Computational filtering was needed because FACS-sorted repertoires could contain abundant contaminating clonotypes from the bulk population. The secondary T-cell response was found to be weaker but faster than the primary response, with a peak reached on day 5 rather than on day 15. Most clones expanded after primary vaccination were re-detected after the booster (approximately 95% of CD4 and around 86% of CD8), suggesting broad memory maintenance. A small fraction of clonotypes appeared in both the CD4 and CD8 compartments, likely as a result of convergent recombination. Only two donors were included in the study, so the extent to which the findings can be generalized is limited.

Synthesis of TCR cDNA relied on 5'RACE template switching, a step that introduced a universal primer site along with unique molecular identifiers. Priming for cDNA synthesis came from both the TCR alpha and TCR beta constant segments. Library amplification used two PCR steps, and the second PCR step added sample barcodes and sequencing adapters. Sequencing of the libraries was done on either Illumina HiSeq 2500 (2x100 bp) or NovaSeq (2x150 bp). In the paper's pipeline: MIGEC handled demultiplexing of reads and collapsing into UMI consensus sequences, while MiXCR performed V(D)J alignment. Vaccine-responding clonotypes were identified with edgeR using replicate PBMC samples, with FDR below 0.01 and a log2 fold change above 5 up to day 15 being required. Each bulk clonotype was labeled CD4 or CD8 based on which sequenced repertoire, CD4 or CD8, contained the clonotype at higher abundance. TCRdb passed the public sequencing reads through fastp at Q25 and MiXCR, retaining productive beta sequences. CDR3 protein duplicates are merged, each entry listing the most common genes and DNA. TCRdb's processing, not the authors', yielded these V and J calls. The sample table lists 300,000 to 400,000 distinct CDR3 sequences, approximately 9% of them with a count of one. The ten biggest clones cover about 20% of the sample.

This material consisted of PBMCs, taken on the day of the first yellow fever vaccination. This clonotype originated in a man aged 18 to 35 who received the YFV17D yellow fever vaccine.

In nucleotides, the sequence is TGTGCCAGCAGCCAGACCGGGCTGAGCACAGATACGCAGTATTTT. Translated, this is CASSQTGLSTDTQYF. This chain is built from TRBV11-2 and TRBJ2-3; no D gene is confidently identified. V is shortened by 5 bases, J by 0 bases, and the region joining them spans 12 bases. The CDR3 contains 15 residues, cysteine and phenylalanine counted. Only the CDR3 DNA is retained, 45 bases long and in frame from the first base. The CDR1 and CDR2 encoded by the germline V gene are SGHAT and FQNNGV.